The rows below give T cell receptor beta chains drawn from one sample of a study of blood T cell repertoires in COVID-19. Only in-frame clones appear in the TCRdb table, and some are missing; sequencing was by immunoSEQ multiplex PCR. The sample yields some 250,000 clones, around 92% seen once. The sequenced sample was PBMCs or T cells enriched from blood (not recorded which). These receptors all stem from a woman in her 30s with acute COVID-19. Both conserved end residues are part of each CDR3. Each record gives: V gene, CDR3 protein.

TRBV6-6 CASSYEQGYTF
TRBV5-1 CASSLGLAVDTQYF
TRBV29-1 CSARYNNQPQHF
TRBV29-1 CSARREGGAKDTQYF
TRBV11-2 CASSYQGSSEKLFF
TRBV6-6 CASSSVPGNPYGYTF
TRBV4-3 CASSQTSGGGTGELFF
TRBV4-3 CASSLDREETQYF
TRBV6-6 CASSQTGGQGTNTEAFF
TRBV15 CATSSERGQTYEQYF
TRBV6-5 CASSYEKRGPYNEQFF
TRBV9 CASSAQARESPLHF
TRBV3-1/TRBV3-2 CASSHRRDILPHF
TRBV5-1 CASSLVAGSYNEQFF
TRBV7-8 CASSSEEGTNNYGYTF
TRBV5-6 CASSLAVVAKNIQYF
TRBV30 CAWSFRGGNTEAFF
TRBV5-4 CASSLGAALNTEAFF
TRBV19 CASSSGQGALIYGYTF
TRBV30 CAFTRAGVNGYTF
TRBV20-1 CSASSGLVREQFF
TRBV10-2 CASIGQGPQANTFF
TRBV2 CARHGGDTEAFF
TRBV3-1/TRBV3-2 CASSQTPQTGELFF
TRBV6-5 CASRPNREGGYTF
TRBV11-3 CASSFGGNTEAFF
TRBV20-1 CSASLQRGVDEQYF
TRBV27 CASSLSVPPGPTEAFF
TRBV3-1/TRBV3-2 CASSRSGIPREQYF
TRBV6-5 CASSYSTSSGEQYF
TRBV29-1 CSVPGQVSANYGYTF
TRBV11-2 CASSLGRGANEQFF
TRBV2 CASSEGQMYEQYF
TRBV7-2 CASSLVDSSNQPQHF
TRBV5-1 CASSLITRPAGGPLNTGELFF
TRBV11-2 CASSLTRYREYEQYF
TRBV2 CASRSSYNEQFF
TRBV5-4 CASSPPGSGGEETQYF
TRBV10-1 CASSDSGALSYTQYF
TRBV18 CASSLTSGSNTEAFF